This is a list of T cell receptor beta chains from one sample in a study of cytomegalovirus exposure and HLA in healthy donors. The method was immunoSEQ multiplex PCR; TCRdb's version includes in-frame clones alone and lacks a portion of them. This sample contains approximately 58,000 clones. Sequenced material: PBMCs. Receptor source: a man between 18 and 35 years old in good health and CMV-seropositive. Both conserved end residues are part of each CDR3. A D gene is named only where the DNA matches it firmly.

j_gene	d_gene	v_gene	CDR3aa	CDR3nt
TRBJ2-1	TRBD2	TRBV25-1	CASSVQVGGRAYEQFF	TGTGCCAGCAGTGTCCAAGTAGGAGGGAGGGCCTATGAGCAGTTCTTC
TRBJ1-1	TRBD1	TRBV10-1	CASSVHGTANTEAFF	TGCGCCAGCAGCGTACATGGGACAGCGAACACTGAAGCTTTCTTT
TRBJ2-3	.	TRBV27	CASSLNLGGVGDTQYF	TGTGCCAGCAGTTTAAATCTCGGGGGAGTGGGAGATACGCAGTATTTT
TRBJ2-5	.	TRBV5-5	CASSLGWTRQETQYF	TGTGCCAGCAGCTTGGGATGGACTCGCCAAGAGACCCAGTACTTC
TRBJ2-1	.	TRBV19	CASSEASVRGEQFF	TGTGCCAGTAGTGAGGCTAGCGTTAGAGGAGAGCAGTTCTTC
TRBJ1-2	.	TRBV5-1	CASSRGLDYGYTF	TGCGCCAGCAGTAGGGGACTCGACTATGGCTACACCTTC
TRBJ1-2	.	TRBV30	CAWSVPGDTFNYGYTF	TGTGCCTGGAGTGTACCAGGGGACACTTTTAACTATGGCTACACCTTC
TRBJ2-7	TRBD2	TRBV6-1	CASIRTSRNSYEQYF	TGTGCCAGCATAAGGACTAGCCGCAACTCCTACGAGCAGTACTTC
TRBJ2-7	.	TRBV28	CASSLLGEANYEQYF	TGTGCCAGCAGTTTATTGGGGGAGGCCAACTACGAGCAGTACTTC
TRBJ2-5	.	TRBV5-6	CASSLVSQETQYF	TGTGCCAGCAGCTTGGTTAGTCAAGAGACCCAGTACTTC
TRBJ1-1	.	TRBV13	CASSLDGARNTEAFF	TGTGCCAGCAGCTTGGATGGGGCTAGGAACACTGAAGCTTTCTTT
TRBJ2-5	TRBD1	TRBV27	CASSLLGTGGQTQYF	TGTGCCAGCAGTTTACTCGGGACAGGGGGACAGACCCAGTACTTC
TRBJ2-5	TRBD1	TRBV7-8	CASTTPDRGKEEQYF	TGTGCCAGCACCACCCCGGACAGGGGGAAGGAGGAGCAGTACTTC
TRBJ2-7	TRBD1	TRBV5-6	CASSSRDRVPAHF	TGTGCCAGCAGCTCCCGGGACAGGGTGCCTGCCCACTTC
TRBJ2-7	.	TRBV19	CASSPRHVYEQYF	TGTGCCAGTAGTCCCAGACATGTATACGAGCAGTACTTC
TRBJ1-5	TRBD1	TRBV10-3	CAISDRPFPGQGFQPQHF	TGTGCCATCAGTGACCGGCCATTTCCGGGACAGGGGTTTCAGCCCCAGCATTTT
TRBJ2-1	TRBD2	TRBV7-2	CASSGLAGVPYNEQFF	TGTGCCAGCAGCGGACTAGCGGGAGTTCCCTACAATGAGCAGTTCTTC